This T cell receptor (beta chain) originates from a study of OX40 agonist ivuxolimab in advanced cancers. The germline V gene has CDR1 KGHSH and CDR2 LQKENI. This CDR3 is built from 13 residues. J gave up 8 bases and V 8 bases, and 4 bases lay outside the gene matches. The repertoire was sequenced with immunoSEQ multiplex PCR; TCRdb's copy has only in-frame clones and lacks some. The sample records around 90,000 clones, roughly nine tenths being singletons. Material: CD4+ or CD8+ T cells sorted from blood, obtained in a trial of the OX40 agonist ivuxolimab. V and J are TRBV18 and TRBJ2-6; 9 bases fit TRBD1. The receptor comes from an adult with an advanced solid tumor such as melanoma, head and neck, liver or kidney cancer. The CDR3 sequence: CASLGQGTNVLTF. CDR3 nucleotides: TGTGCCAGCCTAGGACAGGGGACCAACGTCCTGACTTTC.